This T cell receptor (beta chain) derives from a study of blood T cell repertoires in COVID-19. Overall study context: Sample material is recorded as cDNA or gDNA derived from T cells, B-cell-depleted T cells, or PBMCs.

Original analysis: From reference gene primer amplification, estimates of nucleated cell counts were derived. The table came from immunoSEQ multiplex PCR; TCRdb's copy has only in-frame clones and leaves some out. V and J calls and clone size are given by that table; D and trimming were obtained from the DNA. The table includes some 410,000 clones, approximately 87% detected once. The CDR3 has 12 residues. V lost 8 bases to trimming and J lost 8 bases, with 15 bases between them. Germline loops: CDR1 GTSNPN, CDR2 SVGIG (reference sequence). This chain connects TRBV30 to TRBJ1-4, with a possible D match to TRBD1 (5 bases). Sequencing was performed on PBMCs or T cells enriched from blood (not recorded which). This sequence was found in a woman under 40 with acute COVID-19. DNA for the CDR3: TGTGCCGGAGGACGGAGGGGAGAAAAACTGTTTTTT. Its protein product is CAGGRRGEKLFF.